The clone carrying this TCR beta chain was counted between two and nine times. What it binds is unknown. Researchers collected approximately 9.9 milliliters of peripheral blood from every single donor. The authors ran a second PCR of about 6 to 11 cycles using a sample-barcoded 5' primer and a J-beta primer mix. Every sample returned 3 million or more CDR3-containing paired-end reads. TCRdb redid the calling of the 5' RACE reads with MiXCR, one entry per CDR3 protein. Of hundreds of thousands of distinct CDR3 sequences in the sample, around 45% were seen once. The entry originates in a study of blood T cells in healthy people across ages. General observations from the study: The study found TCR beta diversity correlated strongly with naive T cell percentage.

Germline lookup yields CDR1 MNHEY and CDR2 SVGEGT. V was trimmed by 5 bases and J by 9 bases, leaving 11 bases between them. The CDR3 totals 12 residues. The rearrangement uses TRBV6-2 or TRBV6-3 and TRBJ2-1, with a weak D call TRBD2 (5 bases). This TCR was sampled from a woman aged 60-75 years in good health. The specimen sequenced was blood. CDR3 nucleotide sequence: TGTGCCAGCAGTCAAACTAGACTTGAGCAGTTCTTC. Its protein product is CASSQTRLEQFF.